The 25 T cell receptor beta chains presented below share a single source sample, sequenced in a study of T cell clones after liver transplantation. The data were produced by immunoSEQ multiplex PCR, yet TCRdb's version contains in-frame clones alone and is incomplete. The data hold tens of thousands of clones, with 60% to 75% observed a single time. Sequences were derived from CD4+ T cells from blood, sampled at the 22-month timepoint. The source of these receptors is a human patient who received a liver transplant. A subset of T cells may come from the graft donor.

The sample holds a few counts of this clone. V is TRBV11-3 and J is TRBJ2-1; D is perhaps TRBD2 (6 bases). Trimming took off 5 bases at V and 5 bases at J, with 10 bases between the two ends. The CDR3 sequence is 13 residues long. Germline V gives CDR1 SGHNT, CDR2 YENEEA. The CDR3 region has the DNA TGTGCCAGCAGCCCCGGGAGCCACAATGAGCAGTTCTTC. Residues: CASSPGSHNEQFF.

V usage is TRBV28 and J usage is TRBJ2-3; TRBD2 might be the D (6 bases). The germline V gene encodes CDR1 MDHEN and CDR2 SYDVKM. This CDR3 is 14 amino acids long. Trimming took 3 bases from V and 4 from J, leaving 11 bases between them. As DNA, the CDR3 is TGTGCCAGCAGTTTTGCGGGGCTCCCAGATACGCAGTATTTT. It is translated as CASSFAGLPDTQYF.

In its sample, this clone was seen once. The genes are TRBV7-9 and TRBJ2-3; no clear D. The CDR3 totals 13 residues. The germline CDR1 and CDR2 sequences are SEHNR and FQNEAQ (reference sequence). The V end was cut by 4 bases, the J end by 0 bases, with 5 bases between. The CDR3 nucleotides are TGTGCCAGCAGCTCCTCTAGCACAGATACGCAGTATTTT. It translates to CASSSSSTDTQYF. The variable domain in full, with the rest retrieved from reference TRBV7-9 and TRBJ2-3, is DTGVSQNPRHKITKRGQNVTFRCDPISEHNRLYWYRQTLGQGPEFLTYFQNEAQLEKSRLLSDRFSAERPKGSFSTLEIQRTEQGDSAMYLCASSSSSTDTQYFGPGTRLTVL.

This clone was counted a few times. The rearrangement uses TRBV29-1 and TRBJ2-4, with D unresolved. There are 14 residues in the CDR3. Germline CDR1 reads SQVTM; CDR2 reads ANQGSEA. The V end was cut by 6 bases, the J end by 4 bases, with 16 bases between. CDR3 protein: CSVSLGVGKNIQYF. CDR3 sequence (DNA): TGCAGCGTCTCACTTGGGGTAGGGAAAAACATTCAGTACTTC.

A few counts support this clone. The genes are TRBV9 and TRBJ1-4; no clear D gene. The germline V gene encodes CDR1 SGDLS and CDR2 YYNGEE. The germline V and J ends were trimmed by 4 bases and 4 bases, with 11 bases remaining between them. The length of the CDR3 is 14 residues. As DNA, the CDR3 is TGTGCCAGCAGCCCCCGGACGGGTAATGAAAAACTGTTTTTT. It is translated as CASSPRTGNEKLFF.

The chain employs TRBV18 and TRBJ2-5, with 7 bases lining up with TRBD2. V lost 6 bases to trimming and J lost 4 bases; unmatched junction nucleotides: 5. This CDR3 spans 13 amino acids. The germline gives CDR1 KGHSH, CDR2 LQKENI. CDR3 loop: CASSRERRETQYF. The DNA for the CDR3 is TGTGCCAGCTCGCGGGAGAGGAGAGAGACCCAGTACTTC.

The genes are TRBV5-6 and TRBJ1-2, with 8 bases that match TRBD1. The CDR3 is 15 amino acids. Trimming cost V 2 bases and J 0 bases; bases outside gene matches: 3. Germline values: CDR1 SGHDT, CDR2 YYEEEE. The CDR3, as DNA: TGTGCCAGCAGCTTCGGGGACAGGCCTAACTATGGCTACACCTTC. As protein: CASSFGDRPNYGYTF.

The chain carries TRBV6-1 and TRBJ1-2; D gene unclear. The CDR3 spans 14 residues. Germline V lookup: CDR1 MNHNS, CDR2 SASEGT. V dropped 8 bases and J dropped 1 base, with 14 bases sitting between them. DNA of the CDR3: TGTGCCAGCGAAACAGTTCAAGTTAACTATGGCTACACCTTC. Translation gives CASETVQVNYGYTF.

This clone was seen only once. V gene TRBV2 combines with J gene TRBJ2-1; 9 bases map to TRBD1. Germline lookup yields CDR1 SNHLY and CDR2 FYNNEI. V was pared by 4 bases and J by 9 bases, with 4 bases of the junction left unmatched. There are 13 residues in the CDR3. CDR3 loop: CASSGQGVPEQFF. DNA for the CDR3: TGTGCCAGCAGTGGACAGGGGGTGCCTGAGCAGTTCTTC.

The V and J genes are TRBV18 and TRBJ2-1; unclear D gene. The CDR3 covers 13 residues. Trimming left V 3 bases short and J 5 bases short, with 8 bases between. CDR1 and CDR2 (germline): KGHSH, LQKENI. In DNA, the CDR3 is TGTGCCAGCTCACCTCGGGCCGACAATGAGCAGTTCTTC. Translated: CASSPRADNEQFF.

The rearrangement uses TRBV30 and TRBJ2-7; D not certain. The CDR3 sequence is 13 residues long. Trimming stripped 3 bases from V and 5 bases from J, with 14 bases between. Germline lookup yields CDR1 GTSNPN and CDR2 SVGIG (reference sequence). The CDR3 here is CAWRGTGPHEQYF. The CDR3 region has the DNA TGTGCCTGGAGGGGCACGGGTCCCCACGAGCAGTACTTC.

The chain combines TRBV6-5 with TRBJ2-7; tentatively, D is TRBD1 or TRBD2 (5 bases each). The CDR3 runs 15 residues. Germline V CDR1 and CDR2: MNHEY, SVGAGI. V was cut by 0 bases and J by 0 bases, with 9 bases left in between. In DNA, the CDR3 is TGTGCCAGCAGTTACTCGGGGGATGCCTCCTACGAGCAGTACTTC. Translation gives CASSYSGDASYEQYF.

The rearrangement joins TRBV5-1 to TRBJ2-3, with D perhaps matching TRBD2 (6 bases). Germline V CDR1 and CDR2: SGHRS, YFSETQ. The CDR3 spans 13 residues. V dropped 5 bases and J dropped 3 bases, with 10 bases sitting between them. The CDR3 sequence is CASRGLGTDTQYF. CDR3 nucleotides: TGCGCCAGCAGGGGACTCGGTACAGATACGCAGTATTTT.

This clone was found many times. The chain carries TRBV19 and TRBJ2-3, with a weak D call TRBD2 (5 bases). Germline-derived CDR1 and CDR2 are LNHDA and SQIVND (reference sequence). The CDR3 spans 16 residues. V was shortened by 7 bases and J by 3 bases, with 20 bases between the two germline ends. The CDR3 here is CASTSLLGLGTDTQYF. The CDR3 nucleotides read TGTGCCAGTACCTCCCTTCTCGGACTTGGGACAGATACGCAGTATTTT.

The chain carries TRBV2 and TRBJ1-2; 7 positions agree with TRBD1. V trimming: 6 bases; J trimming: 0 bases; junction bases outside the gene matches: 7. CDR1 SNHLY and CDR2 FYNNEI come from the germline V gene. The CDR3 contains 15 residues. CDR3 DNA sequence: TGTGCCAGCAGGTTGAGGACAGGTACTAACTATGGCTACACCTTC. Protein sequence: CASRLRTGTNYGYTF.

The chain has TRBV6-1 and TRBJ1-5, with D maybe TRBD1 (5 bases). Germline CDR1 and CDR2: MNHNS and SASEGT. CDR3 size: 15 residues. V lost 7 bases and J lost 0, with 13 bases in between. This chain's CDR3 is CASMGTVSSNQPQHF. The CDR3 DNA reads TGTGCCAGCATGGGGACCGTTTCTAGCAATCAGCCCCAGCATTTT.

The genes are TRBV9 and TRBJ1-1; no clear D gene. The CDR3 is 12 amino acids. Trimming left V 1 base short and J 1 base short, with 2 bases between. Germline loops: CDR1 SGDLS, CDR2 YYNGEE. CDR3 sequence (DNA): TGTGCCAGCAGCGTATCGAACACTGAAGCTTTCTTT. Translating gives CASSVSNTEAFF.

This clone was counted a few times. V usage is TRBV5-1 and J usage is TRBJ1-6, with 7 bases aligning to TRBD1. CDR1 is SGHRS and CDR2 is YFSETQ in the germline V gene. Unmatched junction bases numbered 3, after V lost 0 bases and J lost 6 bases. The CDR3 is made up of 15 amino acids. The CDR3 region is CASSLGRQGNSPLHF. CDR3 sequence (DNA): TGCGCCAGCAGCTTGGGGAGACAGGGTAATTCACCCCTCCACTTT.

CDR3 amino acids: CAGGTRVEEKLFF. The CDR3 region has the DNA TGTGCCGGAGGGACGAGGGTTGAAGAAAAACTGTTTTTT. The chain has TRBV2 and TRBJ1-4, with D possibly TRBD1 on 5 matching bases. The CDR3 spans 13 residues. Germline assignment: CDR1 SNHLY and CDR2 FYNNEI. The V and J ends lost 11 bases and 8 bases respectively, with 18 bases between them.

The chain is built from TRBV4-2 and TRBJ2-5; TRBD2 matches 12 bases. The CDR3 runs to 17 residues. Looked up from germline, CDR1 is LGHNA and CDR2 is YNFKEQ. The trim removed 0 bases at V and 5 bases at J, leaving 7 bases unmatched. CDR3 amino acids: CASSQEASGGGRETQYF. CDR3 nucleotide sequence: TGTGCCAGCAGCCAAGAGGCTAGCGGGGGGGGCCGGGAGACCCAGTACTTC.

J is TRBJ2-7 and V is TRBV9; TRBD2 matches 10 bases. V dropped 4 bases and J dropped 3; count of bases not matched to a gene: 10. The germline CDR1 and CDR2 sequences are SGDLS and YYNGEE. This CDR3 comprises 16 residues. This CDR3 is CASSPRTSGVLYEQYF. The CDR3 DNA is TGTGCCAGCAGCCCGAGGACTAGCGGTGTTCTCTACGAGCAGTACTTC.

The chain carries TRBV4-1 and TRBJ2-7; the D gene is possibly TRBD1 (6 bases). CDR1 is MGHRA and CDR2 is YSYEKL in the germline V gene. This CDR3 is built from 17 residues. V gave up 6 bases and J gave up 1 base, with 22 bases separating them. For the CDR3, the DNA is TGCGCCAGCAGTCTGGACCGAAAAGGGGGATTTTCCTACGAGCAGTACTTC. Translation gives CASSLDRKGGFSYEQYF.

This chain uses TRBV28 with TRBJ1-1; the D gene is possibly TRBD1 (6 bases). The CDR3 runs 16 residues. The V gene lost 2 bases and the J gene lost 2 bases, with 15 bases spanning the gap. The V gene's germline CDR1 is MDHEN and CDR2 SYDVKM. CDR3 region: CASSLSGGRGNTEAFF. CDR3 nucleotide sequence: TGTGCCAGCAGTTTAAGCGGGGGCCGGGGAAACACTGAAGCTTTCTTT.

The chain recombines TRBV5-4 with TRBJ1-2; TRBD1 might be the D (6 bases). Trimming shortened V by 3 bases and J by 3 bases, and 15 bases separated the two germline ends. CDR3 size: 15 residues. Germline CDR1 and CDR2: SGHNT and YYREEE (reference sequence). CDR3 sequence reads: CASSSNLGGDYGYTF. The DNA of the CDR3 is TGTGCCAGCAGCTCTAACCTAGGGGGGGACTATGGCTACACCTTC. The whole variable domain, remainder taken from reference TRBV5-4 and TRBJ1-2, is ETGVTQSPTHLIKTRGQQVTLRCSSQSGHNTVSWYQQALGQGPQFIFQYYREEENGRGNFPPRFSGLQFPNYSSELNVNALELDDSALYLCASSSNLGGDYGYTFGSGTRLTVV.

The CDR3 nucleotides are TGTGCCAGCTCACCATTGACTAGCGGGGGTCACGATACGCAGTATTTT. This translates into CASSPLTSGGHDTQYF. The chain joins TRBV18 to TRBJ2-3, with TRBD2 matching 12 bases. CDR3 length: 16 residues. Unmatched junction bases numbered 6, after V lost 2 bases and J lost 6 bases. In germline, CDR1 is KGHSH, CDR2 LQKENI.